The 30 T cell receptor beta chains reported below all come from one sample, sequenced in a study of T cell repertoires in cytomegalovirus infection. TCRdb re-analysed the reads in MiXCR, keeping a single row per CDR3 protein. The table records 310,000 or so distinct CDR3 sequences, 17% of them present only once. Sequencing input: PBMCs. Source of these receptors: a human donor in good health (CMV status not recorded). Some clones in this sample may be carry-over from other donors' samples.

This sequence joins TRBV7-2 and TRBJ1-6, with D maybe TRBD1 (6 bases). From germline, CDR1 is SGHTA and CDR2 FQGNSA. The CDR3 extends over 17 amino acids. V dropped 5 bases and J dropped 6 bases, with 20 bases sitting between them. This chain's CDR3 is CASSPGGPLAANSPLHF. The CDR3 nucleotides are TGTGCCAGCAGCCCCGGGGGCCCTTTAGCCGCTAATTCACCCCTCCACTTT.

Notes on this clonotype: A much larger clone differs from this one at a single base, so this may be a read error. The chain links TRBV12-3 or TRBV12-4 to TRBJ2-3; 8 bases line up with TRBD1. This CDR3 comprises 14 residues. CDR3 protein: CASRLTGAADTRYF. In DNA, the CDR3 is TGTGCCAGCAGGTTGACAGGGGCCGCAGATACGCGGTATTTT.

This clonotype was counted between two and nine times. The chain employs TRBV6-5 and TRBJ2-2; a possible D gene is TRBD1 (6 bases). The CDR3 length is 16 residues. Trimming took off 9 bases at V and 3 bases at J, with 20 bases between the two ends. CDR1 MNHEY and CDR2 SVGAGI come from the germline V gene. CDR3 nucleotide sequence: TGTGCCAGTAAGATGATGGCAGGGGTGGACACCGGGGAGCTGTTTTTT. Protein: CASKMMAGVDTGELFF.

V gene TRBV12-3 or TRBV12-4 combines with J gene TRBJ2-3; possibly TRBD1 or TRBD2 for D (5 bases each). The CDR3 consists of 13 residues. V was clipped by 6 bases and J by 5 bases, with 12 bases between them. The CDR3 loop reads CASRVGRRDTQYF. The DNA for the CDR3 is TGTGCCAGCAGGGTGGGACGGCGAGATACGCAGTATTTT.

The chain links TRBV5-4 to TRBJ2-3; the match to TRBD1 covers 9 bases. Germline CDR1 and CDR2: SGHNT and YYREEE (reference sequence). This CDR3 contains 14 residues. The V segment lost 4 bases and the J segment 4 bases; nucleotides outside the gene matches: 4. Here the CDR3 reads CASSRDRDSDTQYF. The CDR3 DNA reads TGTGCCAGCAGCCGGGACAGGGATTCAGATACGCAGTATTTT.

This clonotype came up many times. The chain employs TRBV4-1 and TRBJ1-1; 7 positions agree with TRBD1. Germline trimming cut 6 bases from V and 1 base from J; bases unmatched to any gene: 14. CDR1 and CDR2 from the germline V gene are MGHRA and YSYEKL. The length of the CDR3 is 17 residues. The CDR3 DNA follows: TGCGCCAGCAGACACGGAGGGGGCGCATTGGCGAACACTGAAGCTTTCTTT. Its translation is CASRHGGGALANTEAFF.

This clonotype was recorded a few times. The chain links TRBV28 to TRBJ2-7; 10 positions match TRBD1. The germline V gene encodes CDR1 MDHEN and CDR2 SYDVKM. The CDR3 loop spans 16 amino acids. V lost 5 bases to trimming and J lost 2 bases; unmatched junction nucleotides: 9. CDR3 protein: CASSGPGQGNPYEQYF. The CDR3 region has the DNA TGTGCCAGCAGTGGTCCGGGACAGGGGAACCCCTACGAGCAGTACTTC.

This clonotype was recorded a few times. CDR3 in amino acids: CASSSPGVAGGSTDTQYF. DNA for the CDR3: TGTGCCAGCAGTTCGCCGGGCGTAGCGGGGGGAAGCACAGATACGCAGTATTTT. The gene calls are TRBV27 and TRBJ2-3; 10 bases match TRBD2. Germline assignment: CDR1 MNHEY and CDR2 SMNVEV (reference sequence). This CDR3 is built from 18 residues. With 4 bases clipped from V and 0 bases from J, the junction kept 10 bases outside the gene matches.

There are many counts of this clonotype. The rearrangement joins TRBV4-1 to TRBJ2-5; 7 bases map to TRBD2. V lost 0 bases, J lost 6 bases, and 22 bases stayed unmatched. This CDR3 is built from 20 residues. Germline V gives CDR1 MGHRA, CDR2 YSYEKL. The CDR3 DNA sequence: TGCGCCAGCAGCCAAGATCTCAACGCTTGGGGGGGGATTTCCACCAAGACCCAGTACTTC. This translates into CASSQDLNAWGGISTKTQYF.

This clonotype appeared a few times. The chain has TRBV7-3 and TRBJ1-2; 11 positions match TRBD1. Germline V CDR1 and CDR2: SGHTA, FQGTGA. CDR3 size: 14 residues. J lost 8 bases, V lost 5 bases, and 7 bases had no gene match. CDR3 sequence (DNA): TGTGCCAGCAGCCCCGGACAGGGGGCGGAGGGCTACACCTTC. It specifies CASSPGQGAEGYTF.

This clonotype was detected many times. The genes are TRBV5-4 and TRBJ2-1; perhaps TRBD1 as D (6 bases). Germline V gives CDR1 SGHNT, CDR2 YYREEE (reference sequence). There are 15 residues in the CDR3. V was shortened by 3 bases and J by 2 bases, with 12 bases between the two germline ends. CDR3 DNA: TGTGCCAGCAGCTATGGACAGTCGACCTACAATGAGCAGTTCTTC. This codes for CASSYGQSTYNEQFF. Using reference TRBV5-4 and TRBJ2-1 for the parts outside the CDR3, the full variable domain is ETGVTQSPTHLIKTRGQQVTLRCSSQSGHNTVSWYQQALGQGPQFIFQYYREEENGRGNFPPRFSGLQFPNYSSELNVNALELDDSALYLCASSYGQSTYNEQFFGPGTRLTVL.

This chain joins TRBV4-1 and TRBJ1-4, with D perhaps TRBD1 (5 bases). The V and J ends lost 1 base and 8 bases respectively, with 14 bases between them. The CDR3 is made up of 15 amino acids. CDR1 and CDR2 from the germline V gene are MGHRA and YSYEKL. CDR3 DNA: TGCGCCAGCAGCCAAGGATCAGGGAGGATAGAAAAACTGTTTTTT. Translating gives CASSQGSGRIEKLFF.

This clonotype was counted many times. The chain couples TRBV7-6 to TRBJ2-1, with 15 bases fitting TRBD2. After removal of 8 bases from V and 7 bases from J, the junction contained 3 bases not matched to a gene. This CDR3 is built from 14 residues. The germline gives CDR1 SGHVS, CDR2 FNYEAQ. DNA of the CDR3: TGTGCCAGCCGGACTAGCGGGGGGGGGAATGAGCAGTTCTTC. Translation: CASRTSGGGNEQFF.

This clonotype was recorded at least ten times. The V call is TRBV6-1, the J call TRBJ1-1; no firm D call. Germline CDR1 reads MNHNS; CDR2 reads SASEGT. This CDR3 comprises 14 residues. Trimming shortened V by 5 bases and J by 1 base, and 11 bases separated the two germline ends. The CDR3 reads CASSSEDRNTEAFF. CDR3 coding DNA: TGTGCCAGCAGTTCCGAAGATAGGAACACTGAAGCTTTCTTT.

This clonotype showed up many times. V is TRBV28 and J is TRBJ2-2, with D tentatively TRBD1 or TRBD2 (5 bases each). V dropped 6 bases and J dropped 6 bases, with 17 bases sitting between them. Germline V gene lookup returns CDR1 MDHEN and CDR2 SYDVKM. The CDR3 consists of 15 residues. CDR3: CASSLGPYEAGELFF. CDR3 nucleotides: TGTGCCAGCAGCCTGGGACCTTACGAGGCCGGGGAGCTGTTTTTT.

This clonotype was picked up many times. The V gene is TRBV6-1, the J gene TRBJ2-5; D remains unclear. Per germline, CDR1 MNHNS and CDR2 SASEGT. The CDR3 sequence is 13 residues long. Trimming took off 8 bases at V and 2 bases at J, with 12 bases between the two ends. The DNA of the CDR3 is TGTGCCAGCGCAAACAGTATACAAGAGACCCAGTACTTC. Residues: CASANSIQETQYF.

The chain couples TRBV20-1 to TRBJ1-2, with no clear D. From germline, CDR1 is DFQATT and CDR2 SNEGSKA (reference sequence). The CDR3 sequence is 12 residues long. V shed 1 base and J shed 12 bases, with 15 bases lying between them. The CDR3 region is CSARVREVSNTF. As DNA, the CDR3 is TGCAGTGCTAGAGTTAGGGAGGTATCTAACACCTTC.

There are a few counts of this clonotype. CDR3 in amino acids: CASTSFGPQHF. CDR3 coding DNA: TGTGCCAGCACCTCCTTTGGGCCCCAGCATTTT. The chain uses TRBV12-3 or TRBV12-4 and TRBJ1-5; no clear D gene. Trimming took off 7 bases at V and 9 bases at J, with 10 bases between the two ends. There are 11 residues in the CDR3.

This clonotype came up a few times. The chain uses TRBV29-1 and TRBJ2-7; D gene uncertain. Germline V lookup: CDR1 SQVTM, CDR2 ANQGSEA. This CDR3 comprises 12 residues. Trimming cost V 4 bases and J 1 base, with 8 bases left between them. CDR3 in DNA: TGCAGCGTTGCTGTGCAGTCCTACGAGCAGTACTTC. Translated, it gives CSVAVQSYEQYF.

This clonotype appeared a few times. V usage is TRBV6-6 and J usage is TRBJ2-2; weak D call: TRBD1 (6 bases). Looked up from germline, CDR1 is MNHNY and CDR2 is SVGAGI (reference sequence). The CDR3 is made up of 16 amino acids. The V end lost 4 bases, the J end lost 4 bases, and 16 bases lay between the germline ends. The CDR3 sequence is CASSSQQGRGTGELFF. CDR3 nucleotide sequence: TGTGCCAGCAGTTCCCAACAGGGTAGAGGCACCGGGGAGCTGTTTTTT.

This clonotype was found many times. V and J are TRBV11-2 and TRBJ1-2; 8 bases fit TRBD1. Germline loops: CDR1 SGHAT, CDR2 FQNNGV. The CDR3 runs to 13 residues. V dropped 3 bases and J dropped 4; count of bases not matched to a gene: 1. CDR3 sequence: CASSFDRGYGYTF. The DNA of the CDR3 is TGTGCCAGCAGCTTTGACAGGGGCTATGGCTACACCTTC.

The table lists this clonotype with a few counts. The chain joins TRBV5-6 to TRBJ2-7, with D possibly being TRBD1 (6 bases). The CDR3 loop spans 13 amino acids. From germline, CDR1 is SGHDT and CDR2 YYEEEE. V lost 2 bases to trimming and J lost 3 bases, with 9 bases between them. CDR3 nucleotides: TGTGCCAGCAGCTTCAGGGGATTCTACGAGCAGTACTTC. This translates into CASSFRGFYEQYF.

This clonotype was observed many times. The genes are TRBV12-3 or TRBV12-4 and TRBJ1-6; no clear D. This CDR3 region has 13 residues. V lost 6 bases to trimming and J lost 9 bases, with 12 bases between them. In DNA form, the CDR3 reads TGTGCCAGCAGCTTATCTCGCAGTTCACCCCTCCACTTT. As protein: CASSLSRSSPLHF.

There are many counts of this clonotype. V usage is TRBV27 and J usage is TRBJ2-5; 7 nucleotides line up with TRBD1. The CDR3 consists of 15 residues. J gave up 2 bases and V 2 bases, and 5 bases lay outside the gene matches. Germline CDR1 is MNHEY and CDR2 is SMNVEV (reference sequence). CDR3: CASSLRDSVQETQYF. CDR3 coding DNA: TGTGCCAGCAGTTTACGGGACAGCGTACAAGAGACCCAGTACTTC.

This clonotype was found a few times. The chain employs TRBV28 and TRBJ1-5; tentative D call: TRBD1 (6 bases). The CDR3 is made up of 17 amino acids. V was cut by 3 bases and J by 4 bases, with 19 bases left in between. Germline values: CDR1 MDHEN, CDR2 SYDVKM. The CDR3 is CASSFGGGGAWNQPQHF. DNA for the CDR3: TGTGCCAGCAGTTTTGGGGGAGGGGGGGCGTGGAATCAGCCCCAGCATTTT.

The table lists this clonotype with many counts. The rearrangement joins TRBV28 to TRBJ2-7; TRBD1 matches at 7 bases. The ends lost 8 bases at V and 3 bases at J; junction bases unmatched: 13. Germline loops: CDR1 MDHEN, CDR2 SYDVKM. The CDR3 extends over 15 amino acids. The CDR3 sequence is CASGSYRGSSYEQYF. The CDR3 nucleotides are TGTGCCAGCGGGTCCTACAGGGGTTCCAGCTACGAGCAGTACTTC.

V is TRBV18 and J is TRBJ2-7; D remains ambiguous. The CDR3 extends over 14 amino acids. Trimming took off 4 bases at V and 6 bases at J, with 16 bases between the two ends. Germline CDR1 and CDR2: KGHSH and LQKENI. The CDR3 here is CASSLTLDQPEQYF. CDR3 nucleotide sequence: TGTGCCAGCTCACTCACTTTAGACCAACCCGAGCAGTACTTC. Full variable domain (remainder filled in from reference TRBV18 and TRBJ2-7): NAGVMQNPRHLVRRRGQEARLRCSPMKGHSHVYWYRQLPEEGLKFMVYLQKENIIDESGMPKERFSAEFPKEGPSILRIQQVVRGDSAAYFCASSLTLDQPEQYFGPGTRLTVT.

The chain joins TRBV6-5 to TRBJ1-2; tentative D call: TRBD1 (6 bases). Trimming cost V 7 bases and J 6 bases, with 15 bases left between them. Germline values: CDR1 MNHEY, CDR2 SVGAGI. The CDR3 is made up of 13 amino acids. CDR3 protein: CASNKRGTHGYTF. CDR3 sequence (DNA): TGTGCCAGCAATAAGAGGGGGACGCATGGCTACACCTTC.

This clonotype was seen ten or more times. This CDR3 is CASSYQGGQVSGANVLTF. The CDR3 DNA reads as TGTGCCAGCAGCTACCAGGGGGGACAGGTATCTGGGGCCAACGTCCTGACTTTC. The chain employs TRBV7-2 and TRBJ2-6; 8 bases are shared with TRBD1. The CDR3 has 18 residues. Germline CDR1 and CDR2: SGHTA and FQGNSA. Unmatched junction bases numbered 9, after V lost 4 bases and J lost 1 base.

This clonotype was recorded a few times. This chain links TRBV10-3 with TRBJ2-5, with a tentative D call TRBD2 (5 bases). With 3 bases removed from V and 5 bases from J, the gap between germline ends came to 19 bases. CDR1 ENHRY and CDR2 SYGVKD come from the germline V gene. The CDR3 has 16 amino acids. CDR3 in DNA: TGTGCCATCAGTGACGAGGGTCGTGAGAATGCGGAGACCCAGTACTTC. Its translation is CAISDEGRENAETQYF.